The 13 T cell receptor beta chains below come from one sample, sequenced in a study of Tregs in tolerant kidney transplant recipients. This table comes from immunoSEQ multiplex PCR, and its TCRdb copy is limited to in-frame clones, with some not included. The sample comprises 35,000 to 55,000 clones, about 90% of which are singletons, and 0.7% rests with the top ten. Material for sequencing was Tregs from blood. These receptors all stem from a human donor in good health.

The J gene is TRBJ2-5, the V gene TRBV6-6; perhaps TRBD1 as D (6 bases). Germline-derived CDR1 and CDR2 are MNHNY and SVGAGI (reference sequence). V dropped 7 bases and J dropped 2 bases, with 11 bases sitting between them. This CDR3 is built from 13 residues. The CDR3 DNA reads TGTGCCAGCAAGAGACAGGTACAAGAGACCCAGTACTTC. This codes for CASKRQVQETQYF.

The chain carries TRBV2 and TRBJ1-1, with D perhaps matching TRBD1 (5 bases). Per the germline V gene, CDR1 is SNHLY and CDR2 is FYNNEI. Trimming left V 1 base short and J 0 bases short, with 12 bases between. This CDR3 region has 16 residues. Here the CDR3 reads CASSEDWGSLNTEAFF. The CDR3 bases are TGTGCCAGCAGTGAAGACTGGGGCAGCCTGAACACTGAAGCTTTCTTT.

The V and J genes are TRBV10-3 and TRBJ2-3; D not certain. The V end lost 1 base, the J end lost 0 bases, and 11 bases lay between the germline ends. This CDR3 has 16 residues. Germline V gene sequence: CDR1 ENHRY, CDR2 SYGVKD. CDR3 sequence reads: CAISEFGRKSTDTQYF. The CDR3 DNA reads as TGTGCCATCAGTGAGTTCGGCAGGAAAAGCACAGATACGCAGTATTTT.

The chain recombines TRBV5-1 with TRBJ1-2, with D maybe TRBD1 (6 bases). This CDR3 has 14 residues. V was trimmed by 1 base and J by 5 bases, leaving 12 bases between them. Germline CDR1 SGHRS, CDR2 YFSETQ. The CDR3 reads CASSLYSGDYGYTF. The CDR3 bases are TGCGCCAGCAGCTTGTACTCAGGGGATTATGGCTACACCTTC. The variable domain in full, with the rest retrieved from reference TRBV5-1 and TRBJ1-2, is KAGVTQTPRYLIKTRGQQVTLSCSPISGHRSVSWYQQTPGQGLQFLFEYFSETQRNKGNFPGRFSGRQFSNSRSEMNVSTLELGDSALYLCASSLYSGDYGYTFGSGTRLTVV.

The chain uses TRBV6-6 and TRBJ1-5, with TRBD1 matching 7 bases. The germline CDR1 and CDR2 sequences are MNHNY and SVGAGI (reference sequence). The CDR3 spans 15 residues. The V and J ends lost 6 bases and 4 bases, in that order; junction bases with no gene match: 9. CDR3 amino acids: CASRGRQGGNQPQHF. The CDR3 DNA is TGTGCCAGCAGGGGAAGGCAGGGGGGGAATCAGCCCCAGCATTTT.

The chain recombines TRBV7-2 with TRBJ2-3, with D maybe TRBD1 (6 bases). Germline V lookup: CDR1 SGHTA, CDR2 FQGNSA. This CDR3 is 14 amino acids long. Trimming took 1 base from V and 6 from J, leaving 11 bases between them. In DNA, the CDR3 is TGTGCCAGCAGCTTAGACAGGGTTATGGATACGCAGTATTTT. Its protein product is CASSLDRVMDTQYF.

This sequence joins TRBV19 and TRBJ1-1; the match to TRBD1 covers 9 bases. V shed 5 bases, J shed 1 base, and the junction held 5 bases outside the gene matches. The length of the CDR3 is 15 residues. Germline CDR1 reads LNHDA; CDR2 reads SQIVND (reference sequence). CDR3 nucleotide sequence: TGTGCCAGTAGTGGACAGGGGCTCCCGAACACTGAAGCTTTCTTT. As protein: CASSGQGLPNTEAFF.

The chain carries TRBV4-1 and TRBJ1-4, with no clear D. This CDR3 region has 12 residues. CDR1 and CDR2 (germline): MGHRA, YSYEKL. With 0 bases removed from V and 10 bases from J, the gap between germline ends came to 6 bases. For the CDR3, the DNA is TGCGCCAGCAGCCAAGACGGGAGAAAACTGTTTTTT. Its protein product is CASSQDGRKLFF.

This chain links TRBV5-4 with TRBJ2-1; 7 bases are a match to TRBD2. The CDR3 consists of 15 residues. The V and J ends lost 0 bases and 8 bases, in that order; junction bases with no gene match: 8. Germline V gives CDR1 SGHNT, CDR2 YYREEE (reference sequence). CDR3 nucleotides: TGTGCCAGCAGCTTGGAAGCGGGGACTGCGGATGAGCAGTTCTTC. It specifies CASSLEAGTADEQFF. The full variable domain, completed using reference TRBV5-4 and TRBJ2-1, is ETGVTQSPTHLIKTRGQQVTLRCSSQSGHNTVSWYQQALGQGPQFIFQYYREEENGRGNFPPRFSGLQFPNYSSELNVNALELDDSALYLCASSLEAGTADEQFFGPGTRLTVL.

The rearrangement uses TRBV14 and TRBJ1-1; D uncertain. V shed 1 base and J shed 1 base, with 16 bases lying between them. CDR1 is SGHDN and CDR2 is FVKESK in the germline V gene. CDR3 length: 17 residues. CDR3 in amino acids: CASSQVIGRVGNTEAFF. In DNA form, the CDR3 reads TGTGCCAGCAGCCAAGTAATAGGTCGGGTGGGGAACACTGAAGCTTTCTTT.

J is TRBJ1-1 and V is TRBV29-1, with TRBD1 matching 10 bases. V lost 6 bases and J lost 2; bases outside the gene matches: 3. The germline gives CDR1 SQVTM, CDR2 ANQGSEA. This CDR3 has 13 amino acids. The CDR3 DNA sequence: TGCAGCGTACGGACAGGGGGAAACACTGAAGCTTTCTTT. Protein product: CSVRTGGNTEAFF. Full variable domain (outside the CDR3, taken from reference TRBV29-1 and TRBJ1-1): SAVISQKPSRDICQRGTSLTIQCQVDSQVTMMFWYRQQPGQSLTLIATANQGSEATYESGFVIDKFPISRPNLTFSTLTVSNMSPEDSSIYLCSVRTGGNTEAFFGQGTRLTVV.

The chain combines TRBV7-9 with TRBJ2-2; D is perhaps TRBD2 (7 bases). The CDR3 has 16 amino acids. V shed 5 bases and J shed 2 bases, with 15 bases lying between them. The germline V gene has CDR1 SEHNR and CDR2 FQNEAQ (reference sequence). Here the CDR3 DNA reads TGTGCCAGCAGCCCAGCGGCGGGGGCAAACACCGGGGAGCTGTTTTTT. This codes for CASSPAAGANTGELFF.

This chain links TRBV14 with TRBJ2-1; 10 bases are shared with TRBD2. CDR3 length equals 17 residues. CDR1 and CDR2 (germline): SGHDN, FVKESK. Trimming took 3 bases from V and 6 from J; bases not matched to a gene: 11. This CDR3 reads CASSHLAGGHPSNEQFF. CDR3 bases: TGTGCCAGCAGCCACTTAGCGGGGGGCCACCCCAGCAATGAGCAGTTCTTC.